This entry is about one T cell receptor (beta chain). This receptor's antigen is unknown. Base qualities are not at hand, and no much larger clone is one base apart. The sample holds other DNA sequences that translate to the same CDR3. Trimming takes 3 bases off V and 4 bases off J; junction bases not matched to a gene: 3. The CDR3 runs 14 amino acids, cysteine and phenylalanine included. Only the CDR3 part of the read is kept: 42 bases, read in frame from the first base. CDR1 is given as MNHEY and CDR2 as SMNVEV, both from the germline V gene (reference sequence). TCR CDR3 regions were amplified from genomic DNA by multiplex PCR using the deep immunoSEQ assay. Extracted genomic DNA from each cell subset was distributed evenly across all wells of several immunoSEQ 96-well plates, and each plate was treated as a replicate. For sorted subsets, around 200 ng genomic DNA, equal to 25,000 to 35,000 T cell genomes, was loaded into each replicate PCR. Purified libraries were measured with a Qubit 3.0 fluorometer, size-checked on a Bioanalyzer 2100, and measured again with the KAPA Library Quantification kit. A separate single-read 150-cycle Illumina NextSeq 550 flow cell was used to sequence each immunoSEQ 96-well plate. The study's processing was this. The immunoSEQ output contained only junctional sequences without quality scores, so filtering could not match that applied to full-length reads. To assign V/J genes and CDR3, sequences were annotated against IMGT germline references using PyIR, a Python wrapper for IgBLAST v1.9. Reads were removed for weak V/J assignments (E-value above 1e-6), missing CDR3, stop codons, out-of-frame junctions, or ambiguous translated residues. A V3J clonotype was defined by an identical inferred V gene, J gene, and CDR3 amino acid sequence. To compute the percentage overlap between repertoires, the number of shared unique clonotypes was divided by the size of the smaller repertoire. Repertoire richness was assessed with RTK rarefaction, the Chao1 estimator, and Recon v2.1 estimates of unobserved clonotypes. OLGA was used to compute generation probabilities for all TCRbeta clonotypes that the gDNA method yielded from several donors. Imported from immuneACCESS, the table was reduced by TCRdb to in-frame sequences with V and J called. These copies leave out some clones; in studies compared against another copy, an unresolved V gene accounts for under half, and the cause of the remainder is not known. The V and J calls and clone size come from that table; D and trimming were worked out from the DNA. This sample has around 1.9 million clones in its table, and roughly 91% of those were observed once. The ten most abundant clones make up 1.5% to 2% of the sample.

CD8 naive samples were obtained by positive selection for CCR7 among CD45RO-negative cells, yielding a CD45RA+CCR7+ population from which TemRA cells were excluded. The donors were healthy, HIV-negative adults with no recently reported acute infections or vaccinations. Every donor was a Caucasian adult residing in Nashville, Tennessee, USA. Blood was obtained by leukapheresis, after which PBMCs were separated by Ficoll-Histopaque density gradient centrifugation and cryopreserved in liquid nitrogen vapor phase. Analytical flow cytometry was used to check the purity and quantity of each magnetically sorted T cell population. Genomic DNA was isolated from each sorted fraction and quantified by UV absorbance on a Nanodrop 2000c. This sample was included in a study of shared clonotypes between healthy human individuals (TCRdb year 2020). With regard to the full study: A few men and two women, aged 18 to 49 years, made up the cohort. For each donor, CD4 naive and CD4 memory were each given three plates, CD8 naive was given two plates, and CD8 memory was given one plate. The study deeply sequenced blood TCR repertoires of about five healthy adults to estimate repertoire size and the extent of clonotype sharing between individuals. Different laboratories and diverse techniques were used to prepare libraries and sequence TCR repertoires, to increase sequencing depth and limit assay-specific biases. Between about 0.85 and 9.5 billion PBMCs per donor were obtained by leukapheresis. What the study reported, not specific to this receptor: Larger estimated clonotype richness was generally found for naive subsets than for memory subsets. Compared with non-shared clonotypes, the clonotypes found in all four sorted-subset donors had higher generation probabilities. Rarefaction of sorted-subset datasets indicated incomplete sequencing despite the large sequencing depth. Sharing across a handful of donors was observed for around 4.8% of naive CD4, over 3% of naive CD8, 2% to 2.5% of memory CD4, and about 0.4% of memory CD8 clonotypes. Sampling was limited to blood, and TCR repertoires in tissue likely differ from TCR repertoires in blood. Pairwise subsampling led to the expectation that sequencing depth would affect the degree of clonotype sharing among donors. The small number of donors limited the genetic and exposure-history diversity represented.

The sequenced sample consisted of naive CD8+ T cells from PBMCs. The cell subset or site label here, explained by the study, means: CD45RA+CCR7+. The receptor comes from a man aged 18 to 29 in good health. Some clones in this sample may be carry-over from other donors' samples. The V gene is TRBV27 and the J gene is TRBJ2-5; 9 bases in the middle match TRBD1. The nucleotide sequence is TGTGCCAGCAGTTTCAGGGACAGGGCAGAGACCCAGTACTTC. It specifies CASSFRDRAETQYF.